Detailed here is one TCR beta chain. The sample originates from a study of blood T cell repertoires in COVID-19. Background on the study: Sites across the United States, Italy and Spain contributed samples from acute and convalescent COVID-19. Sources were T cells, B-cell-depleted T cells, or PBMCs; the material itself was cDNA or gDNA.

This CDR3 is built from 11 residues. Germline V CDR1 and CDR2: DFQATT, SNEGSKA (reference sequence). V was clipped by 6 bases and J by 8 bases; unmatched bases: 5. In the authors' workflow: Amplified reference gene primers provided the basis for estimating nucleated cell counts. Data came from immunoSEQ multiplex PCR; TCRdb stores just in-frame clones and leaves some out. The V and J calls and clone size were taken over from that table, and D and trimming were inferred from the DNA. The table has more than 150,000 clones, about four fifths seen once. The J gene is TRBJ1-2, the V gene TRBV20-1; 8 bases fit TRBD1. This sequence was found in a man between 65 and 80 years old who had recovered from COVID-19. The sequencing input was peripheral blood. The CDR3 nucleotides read TGCAGTGCGAACCGGGACAGGGGCTACACCTTC. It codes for CSANRDRGYTF.